A selection of T cell receptor beta chains follows, all from one sample in a study of CD8+ T cells in alopecia areata. Some clones are missing from TCRdb's copy, which holds only in-frame ones; the method was immunoSEQ multiplex PCR. The sample lists about 130,000 clones; about 60% were seen once. Sequencing used CD4+ T cells sorted from blood, obtained at week 0. The receptors come from a human donor with alopecia areata. CDR3s include the opening cysteine and the closing phenylalanine or tryptophan. A D gene is named only where the DNA matches it firmly. Clone size is stated in some rows and not others, as once, few, many or a class when expanded.

TRBJ2-5,-,-,TRBV20-1,CSASGGETQYF,TGCAGTGCAAGCGGCGGAGAGACCCAGTACTTC
TRBJ2-7,TRBD2,-,TRBV6-5,CASSYPSGGAFEQYF,TGTGCCAGCAGTTACCCCAGCGGGGGGGCTTTCGAGCAGTACTTC
TRBJ2-1,-,-,TRBV29-1,CSHSGTDYNEQFF,TGCAGTCATAGCGGGACAGACTACAATGAGCAGTTCTTC
TRBJ1-2,TRBD1,-,TRBV18,CASSPPSDRVGYTF,TGTGCCAGCTCACCACCGTCTGACAGGGTCGGCTACACCTTC
TRBJ1-2,-,-,TRBV19,CASSRGYGYTF,TGTGCCAGTAGTCGGGGGTATGGCTACACCTTC
TRBJ1-5,-,few,TRBV30,CAWSVSGKQPQHF,TGTGCCTGGAGTGTATCAGGGAAACAGCCCCAGCATTTT
TRBJ2-5,TRBD2,-,TRBV27,CASSPGTTLVETQYF,TGTGCCAGCAGTCCCGGGACTACCCTGGTGGAGACCCAGTACTTC
TRBJ2-7,-,once,TRBV6-5,CASSTGTRAYEQYF,TGTGCCAGCAGTACCGGGACACGAGCCTACGAGCAGTACTTC
TRBJ2-7,-,-,TRBV15,CATSRVSTGSYEQYF,TGTGCCACCAGCAGAGTTTCGACGGGGAGCTACGAGCAGTACTTC
TRBJ2-7,-,-,TRBV6-6,CASRAPVRDGYEQYF,TGTGCCTCAAGAGCCCCGGTTAGGGACGGCTACGAGCAGTACTTC
TRBJ1-6,-,few,TRBV13,CASSLPGFNSPLHF,TGTGCCAGCAGCTTACCAGGGTTCAATTCGCCCCTCCACTTT
TRBJ1-2,-,few,TRBV6-5,CASSYPQGDYTF,TGTGCCAGCAGTTACCCACAGGGAGACTACACCTTC
TRBJ1-2,-,-,TRBV29-1,CSVLDSYGYTF,TGCAGCGTCCTGGACAGCTATGGCTACACCTTC
TRBJ1-1,-,-,TRBV5-1,CASSLEYRNMNTEAFF,TGCGCCAGCAGCTTGGAGTATCGGAACATGAACACTGAAGCTTTCTTT
TRBJ2-5,-,-,TRBV6-6,CASSQPGTYIAETQYF,TGTGCCAGCAGCCAACCCGGGACCTATATAGCAGAGACCCAGTACTTC
TRBJ2-2,TRBD2,-,TRBV9,CASSARGADNTGELFF,TGTGCCAGCAGCGCGCGGGGGGCTGACAACACCGGGGAGCTGTTTTTT
TRBJ2-6,-,-,TRBV5-1,CASSLRMDSGANVLTF,TGCGCCAGCAGCCTACGGATGGACTCTGGGGCCAACGTCCTGACTTTC
TRBJ2-2,-,-,TRBV25-1,CASSREGGTRGELFF,TGTGCCAGCAGCAGAGAGGGGGGGACACGAGGGGAGCTGTTTTTT
TRBJ2-5,TRBD2,-,TRBV4-2,CASSQDPGGGETQYF,TGTGCCAGCAGCCAAGATCCCGGGGGAGGGGAGACCCAGTACTTC
TRBJ2-7,-,-,TRBV14,CASSQFSTSYEQYF,TGTGCCAGTAGCCAATTTTCGACCTCCTACGAGCAGTACTTC
TRBJ2-7,TRBD2,once,TRBV5-1,CASSLEFSGLGIYEQYF,TGCGCCAGCAGCTTGGAGTTTTCCGGACTAGGGATCTACGAGCAGTACTTC
TRBJ2-5,TRBD2,few,TRBV5-8,CASSLATLAGFQETQYF,TGTGCCAGCAGCTTGGCTACACTAGCGGGGTTCCAAGAGACCCAGTACTTC
TRBJ2-7,-,-,TRBV6-5,CATGHFGSEQYF,TGTGCCACCGGACACTTCGGATCCGAGCAGTACTTC
TRBJ2-7,TRBD1,-,TRBV6-5,CASSYDRAYEQYF,TGTGCCAGCAGTTACGACAGGGCCTACGAGCAGTACTTC
TRBJ2-5,-,-,TRBV11-2,CASSWGLDQETQYF,TGTGCCAGCAGCTGGGGACTGGACCAAGAGACCCAGTACTTC
TRBJ2-5,-,-,TRBV18,CASSPPEETQYF,TGTGCCAGCTCACCACCGGAAGAGACCCAGTACTTC
TRBJ2-5,-,-,TRBV4-2,CASSADYRGETQYF,TGTGCCAGCAGCGCAGACTACCGGGGAGAGACCCAGTACTTC
TRBJ2-3,-,-,TRBV10-3,CAISGSTDTQYF,TGTGCCATCAGTGGTAGCACAGATACGCAGTATTTT
TRBJ2-4,-,-,TRBV5-1,CASSPMGAKNIQYF,TGCGCCAGCAGCCCGATGGGGGCAAAAAACATTCAGTACTTC
TRBJ2-5,TRBD2,-,TRBV11-2,CASSSQSAAGGREGETQYF,TGTGCCAGCAGCTCCCAATCCGCAGCGGGGGGGCGTGAGGGAGAGACCCAGTACTTC
TRBJ1-3,TRBD1,-,TRBV5-4,CASSSIGTGQNAIYF,TGTGCCAGCAGCTCCATCGGGACAGGGCAAAACGCTATATATTTT